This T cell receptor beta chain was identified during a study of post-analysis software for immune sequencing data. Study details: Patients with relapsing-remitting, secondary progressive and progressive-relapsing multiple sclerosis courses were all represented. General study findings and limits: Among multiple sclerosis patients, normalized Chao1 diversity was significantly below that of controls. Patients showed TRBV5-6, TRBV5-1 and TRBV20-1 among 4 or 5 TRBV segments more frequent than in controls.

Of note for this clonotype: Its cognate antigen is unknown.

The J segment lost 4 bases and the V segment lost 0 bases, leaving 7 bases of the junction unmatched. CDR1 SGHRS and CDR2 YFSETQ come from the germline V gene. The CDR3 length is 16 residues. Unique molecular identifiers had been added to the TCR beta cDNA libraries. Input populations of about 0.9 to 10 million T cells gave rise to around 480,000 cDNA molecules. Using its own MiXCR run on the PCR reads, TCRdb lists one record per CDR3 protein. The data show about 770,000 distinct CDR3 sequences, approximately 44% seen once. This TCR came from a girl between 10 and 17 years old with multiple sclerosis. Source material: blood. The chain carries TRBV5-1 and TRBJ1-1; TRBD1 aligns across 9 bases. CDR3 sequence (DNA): TGCGCCAGCAGCTTGGGACTACAGGGGGCGAGCACTGAAGCTTTCTTT. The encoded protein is CASSLGLQGASTEAFF.